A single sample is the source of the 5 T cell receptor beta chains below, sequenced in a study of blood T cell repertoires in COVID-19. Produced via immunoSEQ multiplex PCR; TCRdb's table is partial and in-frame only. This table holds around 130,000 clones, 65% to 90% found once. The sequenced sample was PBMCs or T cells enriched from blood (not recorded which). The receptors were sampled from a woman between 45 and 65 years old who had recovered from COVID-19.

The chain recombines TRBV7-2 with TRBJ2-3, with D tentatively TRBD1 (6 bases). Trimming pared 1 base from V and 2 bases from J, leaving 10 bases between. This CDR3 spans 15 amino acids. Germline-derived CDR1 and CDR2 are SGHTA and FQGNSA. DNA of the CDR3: TGTGCCAGCAGCTTAGTGGGACAAGCCACAGATACGCAGTATTTT. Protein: CASSLVGQATDTQYF. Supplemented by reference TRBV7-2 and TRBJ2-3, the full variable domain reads GAGVSQSPSNKVTEKGKDVELRCDPISGHTALYWYRQSLGQGLEFLIYFQGNSAPDKSGLPSDRFSAERTGGSVSTLTIQRTQQEDSAVYLCASSLVGQATDTQYFGPGTRLTVL.

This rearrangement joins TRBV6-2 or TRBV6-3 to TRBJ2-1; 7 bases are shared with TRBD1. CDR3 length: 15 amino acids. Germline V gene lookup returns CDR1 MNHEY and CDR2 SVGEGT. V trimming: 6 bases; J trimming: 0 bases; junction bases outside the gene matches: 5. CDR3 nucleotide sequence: TGTGCCAGCAGCCAGGGGACAGCCTCCTACAATGAGCAGTTCTTC. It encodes CASSQGTASYNEQFF.

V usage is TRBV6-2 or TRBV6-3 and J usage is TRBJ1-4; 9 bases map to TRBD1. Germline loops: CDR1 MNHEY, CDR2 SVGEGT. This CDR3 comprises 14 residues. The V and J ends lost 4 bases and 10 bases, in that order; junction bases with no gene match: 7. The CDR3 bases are TGTGCCAGCAGTTCGGGACAGGGAAGGGTAAAACTGTTTTTT. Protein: CASSSGQGRVKLFF.

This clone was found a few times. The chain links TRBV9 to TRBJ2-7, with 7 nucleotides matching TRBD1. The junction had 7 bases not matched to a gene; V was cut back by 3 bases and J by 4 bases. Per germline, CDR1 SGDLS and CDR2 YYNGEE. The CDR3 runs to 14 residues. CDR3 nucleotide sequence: TGTGCCAGCAGCGGTGGGGACAGAGTATACGAGCAGTACTTC. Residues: CASSGGDRVYEQYF.

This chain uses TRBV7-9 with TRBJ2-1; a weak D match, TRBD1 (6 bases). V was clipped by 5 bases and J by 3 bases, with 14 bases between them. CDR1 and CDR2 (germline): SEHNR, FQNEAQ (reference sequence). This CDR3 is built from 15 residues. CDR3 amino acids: CASSPQGPLYNEQFF. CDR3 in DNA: TGTGCCAGCAGCCCACAGGGACCCCTCTACAATGAGCAGTTCTTC.